This T cell receptor beta chain appears in the sequencing data of a study of regulatory T cells in long-lasting Graves disease. Sequencing libraries for TCR beta were prepared with iRepertoire HTBI primers and Arm-PCR of CDR3 regions. From the multiplex PCR reads, TCRdb called clonotypes with MiXCR, one entry per CDR3 protein. The profile covers under 500,000 distinct CDR3 sequences, with roughly 17% appearing a single time and around 10% taken by the ten largest. Sample time point: newly diagnosed GD, antithyroid drugs for less than 3 months. Construction of the TCR library relied on RNA isolated from PBMCs. The germline gives CDR1 SGHRS, CDR2 YFSETQ. Trimming removed 0 bases from V and 8 bases from J, with 12 bases in between. The length of the CDR3 is 14 residues. As concerns this clonotype: This may come from a read error, since a much larger clone is one base off. As the CDR3 is not closed by the conserved phenylalanine or tryptophan, this likely results from a read error.

These data also featured in a second study, about T cells in Graves' hyperthyroidism and ophthalmopathy.

This TCR derives from a woman aged 25-40 years with Graves disease. Source: peripheral blood mononuclear cells (PBMCs), taken at new diagnosis, from a patient treated with antithyroid drugs. The rearrangement joins TRBV5-1 to TRBJ2-1; no firm D call. The CDR3 loop is CASSLVAPSDEQFS. The CDR3 DNA reads as TGCGCCAGCAGCTTGGTGGCCCCCTCGGATGAGCAGTTCTCC.